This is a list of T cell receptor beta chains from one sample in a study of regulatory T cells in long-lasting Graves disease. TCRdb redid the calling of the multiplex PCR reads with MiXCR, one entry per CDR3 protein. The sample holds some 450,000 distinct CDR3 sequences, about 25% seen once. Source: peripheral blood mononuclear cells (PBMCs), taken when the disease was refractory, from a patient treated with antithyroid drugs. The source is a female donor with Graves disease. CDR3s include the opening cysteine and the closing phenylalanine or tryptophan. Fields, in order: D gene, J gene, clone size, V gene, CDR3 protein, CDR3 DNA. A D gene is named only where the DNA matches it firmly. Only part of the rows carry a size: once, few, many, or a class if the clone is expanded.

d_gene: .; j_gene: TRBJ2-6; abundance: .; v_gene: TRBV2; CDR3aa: CASSERSGSGANVLTF; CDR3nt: TGTGCCAGCAGTGAACGGAGCGGCTCTGGGGCCAACGTCCTGACTTTC
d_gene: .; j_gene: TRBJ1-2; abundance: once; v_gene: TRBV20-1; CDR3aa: CSARDQHQGLNYGYTF; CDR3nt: TGCAGTGCTAGAGACCAACATCAAGGTCTTAATTATGGCTACACCTTC
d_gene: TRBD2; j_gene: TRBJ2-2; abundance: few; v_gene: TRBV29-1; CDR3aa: CSVGGGGTGELFF; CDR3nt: TGCAGCGTTGGAGGCGGGGGCACCGGGGAGCTGTTTTTT
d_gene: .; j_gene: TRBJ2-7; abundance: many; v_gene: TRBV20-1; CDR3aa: CSATGPYEQYF; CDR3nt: TGCAGTGCTACAGGGCCCTACGAGCAGTACTTC
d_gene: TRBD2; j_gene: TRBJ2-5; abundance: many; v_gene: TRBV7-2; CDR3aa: CASSFVTSGQETQYF; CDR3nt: TGTGCCAGCAGCTTTGTGACTAGCGGTCAAGAGACCCAGTACTTC
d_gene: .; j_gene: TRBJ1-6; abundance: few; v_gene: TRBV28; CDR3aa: CASSFTDSPLHF; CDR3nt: TGTGCCAGCAGTTTCACGGATTCACCCCTCCACTTT
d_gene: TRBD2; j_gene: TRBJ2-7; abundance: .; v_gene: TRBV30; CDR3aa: CAWRAGLSSYEQYF; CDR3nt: TGTGCCTGGAGAGCGGGACTATCTAGCTACGAGCAGTACTTC
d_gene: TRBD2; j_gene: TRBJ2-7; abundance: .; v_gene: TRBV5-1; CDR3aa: CASSRGTSGAYEQYF; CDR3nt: TGCGCCAGCAGCCGGGGGACTAGCGGGGCCTACGAGCAGTACTTC
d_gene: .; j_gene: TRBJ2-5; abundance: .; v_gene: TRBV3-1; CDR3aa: CASSSDRFGVGETQYF; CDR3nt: TGTGCCAGCAGCTCAGACAGGTTTGGTGTTGGAGAGACCCAGTACTTC
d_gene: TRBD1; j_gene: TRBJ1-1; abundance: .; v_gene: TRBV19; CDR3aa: CASTPSDRGRTEAFF; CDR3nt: TGTGCCAGTACCCCATCGGACAGGGGGAGGACTGAAGCTTTCTTT
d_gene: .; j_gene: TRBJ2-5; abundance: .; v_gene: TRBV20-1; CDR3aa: CSALLGWVQETQYF; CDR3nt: TGCAGTGCCCTTCTCGGGTGGGTCCAAGAGACCCAGTACTTC
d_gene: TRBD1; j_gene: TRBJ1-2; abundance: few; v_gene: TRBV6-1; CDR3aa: CASRPTPTGNYGYTF; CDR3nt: TGTGCCAGCAGACCCACCCCGACAGGGAACTATGGCTACACCTTC
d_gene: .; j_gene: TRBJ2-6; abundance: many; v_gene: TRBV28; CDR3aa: CASTPLRDGANVLTF; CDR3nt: TGTGCCAGCACCCCTCTCAGAGATGGGGCCAACGTCCTGACTTTC
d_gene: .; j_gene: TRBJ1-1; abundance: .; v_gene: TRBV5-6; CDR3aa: CASSFSIQMNTEAFF; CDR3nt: TGTGCCAGCAGCTTTTCTATTCAGATGAACACTGAAGCTTTCTTT
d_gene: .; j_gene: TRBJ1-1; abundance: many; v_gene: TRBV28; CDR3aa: CASTPMGARGEAFF; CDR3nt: TGTGCCAGCACCCCGATGGGCGCCCGGGGTGAAGCTTTCTTT
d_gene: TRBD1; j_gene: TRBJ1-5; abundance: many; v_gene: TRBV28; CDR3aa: CASSPPGQGGQPQHF; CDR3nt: TGTGCCAGCAGTCCACCGGGACAGGGAGGACAGCCCCAGCATTTT
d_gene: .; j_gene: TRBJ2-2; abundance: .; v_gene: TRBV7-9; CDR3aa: CASSSSGWPKENTGELFF; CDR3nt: TGTGCCAGCAGCTCGAGTGGCTGGCCGAAGGAGAACACCGGGGAGCTGTTTTTT
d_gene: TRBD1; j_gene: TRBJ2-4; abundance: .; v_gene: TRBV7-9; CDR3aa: CASSSSGTVKNIQYF; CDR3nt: TGTGCCAGCAGCTCTTCAGGGACAGTCAAAAACATTCAGTACTTC
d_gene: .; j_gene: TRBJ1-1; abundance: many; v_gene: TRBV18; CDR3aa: CASSPGREDTEAFF; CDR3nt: TGTGCCAGCTCACCAGGCAGGGAGGACACTGAAGCTTTCTTT
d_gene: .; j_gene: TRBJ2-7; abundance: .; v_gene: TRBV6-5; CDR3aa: CASSYRAGYSYEQYF; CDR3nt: TGTGCCAGCAGTTACAGGGCAGGATATTCCTACGAGCAGTACTTC
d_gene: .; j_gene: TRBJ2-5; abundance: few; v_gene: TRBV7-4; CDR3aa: CASSSPGASPGETQYF; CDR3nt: TGTGCCAGCAGCTCACCCGGGGCATCCCCCGGGGAGACCCAGTACTTC
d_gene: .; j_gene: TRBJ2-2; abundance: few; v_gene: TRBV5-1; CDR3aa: CASSPTPSSGELFF; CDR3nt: TGCGCCAGCAGCCCCACCCCATCGTCCGGGGAGCTGTTTTTT
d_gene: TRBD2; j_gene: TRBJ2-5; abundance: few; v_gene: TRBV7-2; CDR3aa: CASKTSVSQETQYF; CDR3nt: TGTGCCAGCAAGACTAGCGTCTCCCAAGAGACCCAGTACTTC
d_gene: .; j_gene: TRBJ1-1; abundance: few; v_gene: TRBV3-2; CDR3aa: CTSSQGNTEAFF; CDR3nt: TGTACCAGCAGCCAAGGGAACACTGAAGCTTTCTTT
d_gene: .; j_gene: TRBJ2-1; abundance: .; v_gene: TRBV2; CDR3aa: CASMATEQFF; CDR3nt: TGTGCCAGCATGGCCACAGAACAGTTCTTC
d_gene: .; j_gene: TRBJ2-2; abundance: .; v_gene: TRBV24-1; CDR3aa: CATHSGNTGELFF; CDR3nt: TGTGCCACCCATTCAGGGAACACCGGGGAGCTGTTTTTT
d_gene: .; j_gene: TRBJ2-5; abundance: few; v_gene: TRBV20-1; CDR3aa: CSARERGHKETQYF; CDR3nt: TGCAGTGCTAGAGAGAGGGGCCACAAAGAGACCCAGTACTTC
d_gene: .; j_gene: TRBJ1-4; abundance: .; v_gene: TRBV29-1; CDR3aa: CSATGTSATNEKLFF; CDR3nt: TGCAGCGCAACGGGGACTTCAGCAACTAATGAAAAACTGTTTTTT
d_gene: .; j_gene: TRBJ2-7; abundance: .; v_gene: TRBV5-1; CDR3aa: CASSLDGVLDTEQYF; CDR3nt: TGCGCCAGCAGCTTGGATGGCGTCCTAGATACGGAGCAGTACTTC
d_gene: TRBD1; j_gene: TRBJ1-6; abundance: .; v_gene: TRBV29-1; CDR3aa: CSVRQGDNSPLHF; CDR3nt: TGCAGCGTTCGGCAGGGGGATAATTCACCCCTCCACTTT
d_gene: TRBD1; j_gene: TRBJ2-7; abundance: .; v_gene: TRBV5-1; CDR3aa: CASSLPGQGTHEQYF; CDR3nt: TGCGCCAGCAGCCTACCGGGACAGGGGACCCACGAGCAGTACTTC
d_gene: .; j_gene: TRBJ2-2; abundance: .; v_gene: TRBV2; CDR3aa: CASREQGTHTGELFF; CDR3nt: TGTGCCAGCAGGGAGCAGGGTACGCACACCGGGGAGCTGTTTTTT
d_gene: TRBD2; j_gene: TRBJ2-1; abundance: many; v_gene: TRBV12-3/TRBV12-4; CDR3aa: CATCPPGLTGNEQFF; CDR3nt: TGTGCCACCTGCCCCCCGGGACTAACGGGCAATGAGCAGTTCTTC
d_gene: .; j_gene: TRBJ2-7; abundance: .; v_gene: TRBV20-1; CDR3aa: CSARLADQGEQYF; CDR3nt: TGCAGTGCTAGACTCGCGGATCAGGGTGAGCAGTACTTC
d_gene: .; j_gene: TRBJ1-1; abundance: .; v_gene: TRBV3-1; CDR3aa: CASSPQGRGTEAFF; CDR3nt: TGTGCCAGCAGCCCCCAGGGCAGGGGCACTGAAGCTTTCTTT
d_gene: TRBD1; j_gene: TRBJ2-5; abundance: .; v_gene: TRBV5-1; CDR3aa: CASNENPGQGKETQYF; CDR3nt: TGCGCCAGCAACGAAAACCCGGGACAGGGGAAAGAGACCCAGTACTTC
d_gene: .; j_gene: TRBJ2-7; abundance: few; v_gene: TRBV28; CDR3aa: CASRGTVQYF; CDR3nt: TGTGCCAGCAGGGGGACGGTCCAGTACTTC
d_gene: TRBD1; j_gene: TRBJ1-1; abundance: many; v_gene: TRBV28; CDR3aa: CASSGMGQPSAFF; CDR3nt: TGTGCCAGCAGTGGAATGGGACAGCCCTCGGCTTTCTTT
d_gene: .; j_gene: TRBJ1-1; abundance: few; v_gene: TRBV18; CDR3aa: CASSPPIQRNTEAFF; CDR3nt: TGTGCCAGCTCACCACCGATTCAGAGGAACACTGAAGCTTTCTTT
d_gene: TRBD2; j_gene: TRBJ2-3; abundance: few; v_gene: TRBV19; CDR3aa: CASSLGTSLLPDTQYF; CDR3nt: TGTGCCAGTAGTCTGGGGACTAGCCTCCTACCAGATACGCAGTATTTT
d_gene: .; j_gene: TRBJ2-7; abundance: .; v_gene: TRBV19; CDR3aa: CASSKDNPVGAYEQYF; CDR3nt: TGTGCCAGTAGTAAGGACAACCCAGTAGGAGCCTACGAGCAGTACTTC
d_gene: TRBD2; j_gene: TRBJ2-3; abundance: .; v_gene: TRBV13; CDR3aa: CASSRLAGTVADTQYF; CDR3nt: TGTGCCAGCAGCCGACTAGCGGGAACGGTCGCAGATACGCAGTATTTT
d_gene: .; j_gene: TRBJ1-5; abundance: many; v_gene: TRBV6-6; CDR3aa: CASSYSTSGAHQPQHF; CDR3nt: TGTGCCAGCAGTTACTCGACTTCGGGGGCTCATCAGCCCCAGCATTTT
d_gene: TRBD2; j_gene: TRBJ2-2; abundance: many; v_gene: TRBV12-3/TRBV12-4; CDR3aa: CASSLAGTSVTGELFF; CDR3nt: TGTGCCAGCAGTCTTGCCGGGACTAGCGTTACCGGGGAGCTGTTTTTT
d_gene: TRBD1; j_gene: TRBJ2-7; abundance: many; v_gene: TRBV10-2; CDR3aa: CASSNRQGIPSDEQYF; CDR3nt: TGCGCCAGCAGTAACAGACAGGGAATTCCAAGTGACGAGCAGTACTTC
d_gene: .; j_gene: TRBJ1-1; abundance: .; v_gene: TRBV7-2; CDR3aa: CASSLSWEATEAFF; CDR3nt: TGTGCCAGCAGCTTATCCTGGGAAGCCACTGAAGCTTTCTTT
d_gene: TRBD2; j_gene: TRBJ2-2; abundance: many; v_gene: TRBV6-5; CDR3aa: CASSYSPAVGLLTGELFF; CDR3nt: TGTGCCAGCAGTTACTCGCCGGCCGTGGGACTACTGACCGGGGAGCTGTTTTTT
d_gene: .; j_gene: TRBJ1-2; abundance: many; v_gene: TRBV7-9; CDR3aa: CASSSLAGDGYTF; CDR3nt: TGTGCCAGCAGCTCCTTGGCGGGGGATGGCTACACCTTC
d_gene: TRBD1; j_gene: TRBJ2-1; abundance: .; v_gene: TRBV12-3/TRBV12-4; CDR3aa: CASTQQGVLGEQFF; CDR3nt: TGTGCCAGCACCCAACAGGGGGTACTTGGTGAGCAGTTCTTC